The rows below give T cell receptor beta chains drawn from one sample of a study of T cells in Graves' hyperthyroidism and ophthalmopathy. TCRdb ran MiXCR on the multiplex PCR reads and lists one entry per CDR3 protein. The table includes hundreds of thousands of distinct CDR3 sequences, less than 25% detected once. The sequenced sample was blood. These receptors came from a man aged 25 to 45 with Graves' ophthalmopathy. CDR3s include the opening cysteine and the closing phenylalanine or tryptophan. Each record gives: clone size, V gene, J gene, D gene, CDR3 protein, CDR3 DNA. D genes are given only for firm matches. Rows may omit the clone size; those that give it use once, few, many or a size class.

many	TRBV30	TRBJ2-7	NA	CAWKRDESQGFYEQYF	TGTGCCTGGAAGCGGGATGAGAGTCAGGGGTTCTACGAGCAGTACTTC
NA	TRBV6-9	TRBJ2-7	TRBD2	CASRLSGRRSYEQYF	TGTGCCAGCAGACTCAGCGGGAGAAGGTCCTACGAGCAGTACTTC
many	TRBV28	TRBJ1-5	NA	CASSTGINQPQHF	TGTGCCAGCAGTACAGGGATCAATCAGCCCCAGCATTTT
many	TRBV18	TRBJ2-7	TRBD2	CASSPPASGGYEQYF	TGTGCCAGCTCACCACCTGCTAGCGGGGGCTACGAGCAGTACTTC
NA	TRBV5-1	TRBJ1-3	NA	CASSSKPGGSSGNTIYF	TGCGCCAGCAGTTCGAAGCCGGGGGGCTCGTCTGGAAACACCATATATTTT
many	TRBV28	TRBJ1-2	TRBD1	CASSVDRDYGYTF	TGTGCCAGCAGCGTGGACAGGGACTATGGCTACACCTTC
many	TRBV7-8	TRBJ2-2	TRBD2	CASTQLAGGRDTGELFF	TGTGCCAGCACCCAACTAGCGGGAGGTCGAGACACCGGGGAGCTGTTTTTT
few	TRBV6-1	TRBJ1-5	NA	CASSPEVAGSSNQPQHF	TGTGCCAGCAGCCCAGAGGTCGCAGGGAGTAGCAATCAGCCCCAGCATTTT
NA	TRBV30	TRBJ2-7	TRBD1	CAWDRGFPYEQYF	TGTGCCTGGGACAGGGGTTTCCCCTACGAGCAGTACTTC
NA	TRBV5-1	TRBJ2-2	TRBD2	CASSQREGGTGELFF	TGCGCCAGCAGCCAGCGGGAGGGCGGCACCGGGGAGCTGTTTTTT
many	TRBV28	TRBJ1-5	NA	CASSLPPRASNQPQHF	TGTGCCAGCAGTTTGCCTCCACGGGCTAGCAATCAGCCCCAGCATTTT
many	TRBV28	TRBJ2-7	NA	CASSFNRLTYEQYF	TGTGCCAGCAGTTTCAACAGGCTAACCTACGAGCAGTACTTC
many	TRBV6-6	TRBJ2-5	NA	CASSYGSGRETQYF	TGTGCCAGCAGTTACGGGAGCGGAAGGGAGACCCAGTACTTC
NA	TRBV6-2/TRBV6-3	TRBJ2-5	NA	CASSSGLAIQETQYF	TGTGCCAGCAGCAGCGGACTCGCCATCCAAGAGACCCAGTACTTC
few	TRBV29-1	TRBJ1-2	NA	CSVELYGYTF	TGCAGCGTTGAGCTCTACGGCTACACCTTC
NA	TRBV4-2	TRBJ2-2	NA	CASSQVGTNTGELFF	TGTGCCAGCAGCCAAGTTGGGACGAACACCGGGGAGCTGTTTTTT
NA	TRBV3-1	TRBJ2-7	NA	CASSQASKEQYF	TGTGCCAGCAGCCAAGCTTCTAAGGAGCAGTACTTC
NA	TRBV20-1	TRBJ2-3	NA	CSARSGSGADTQYF	TGCAGTGCTAGAAGTGGGAGCGGTGCAGATACGCAGTATTTT